This is a list of T cell receptor beta chains from one sample in a study of T cell repertoires in aging, cancer and after chemotherapy. TCRdb reprocessed the multiplex PCR reads via MiXCR and lists one record per CDR3 protein. The profile covers 13,000 or so distinct CDR3 sequences, with around 23% appearing a single time and about 48% taken by the ten largest. The sequenced sample consisted of blood. These TCRs come from a human donor in good health. The CDR3 runs from the conserved cysteine through the conserved F or W. The order of the fields is D gene, V gene, J gene, clone size, CDR3 protein, CDR3 DNA. D genes are given only for firm matches. Size tells how often a clone was seen (once, few, many) or the class of an expanded clone, and some rows leave it out.

d_call: -
v_call: TRBV11-3
j_call: TRBJ2-1
clone_size: -
cdr3_aa: CASSGGSYNEQFF
cdr3_nt: TGTGCCAGCAGCGGGGGTTCCTACAATGAGCAGTTCTTC

d_call: -
v_call: TRBV6-5
j_call: TRBJ2-7
clone_size: few
cdr3_aa: CASSAYRGPYEQYF
cdr3_nt: TGTGCCAGCAGTGCCTACCGGGGACCCTACGAGCAGTACTTC

d_call: -
v_call: TRBV4-3
j_call: TRBJ1-4
clone_size: few
cdr3_aa: CASSQYLGWGNEKLFF
cdr3_nt: TGCGCCAGCAGCCAGTATCTTGGTTGGGGGAATGAAAAACTGTTTTTT

d_call: -
v_call: TRBV19
j_call: TRBJ1-5
clone_size: medium-sized
cdr3_aa: CASGKGTSHQPQHF
cdr3_nt: TGTGCCAGTGGGAAGGGAACTTCGCATCAGCCCCAGCATTTT

d_call: TRBD1
v_call: TRBV18
j_call: TRBJ2-6
clone_size: -
cdr3_aa: CASSPPRGLYGANVLTF
cdr3_nt: TGTGCCAGCTCACCACCAAGGGGGCTGTACGGGGCCAACGTCCTGACTTTC

d_call: -
v_call: TRBV6-1
j_call: TRBJ2-2
clone_size: -
cdr3_aa: CASSRGAGGELFF
cdr3_nt: TGTGCCAGCTCTCGGGGGGCTGGCGGGGAGCTGTTTTTT

d_call: -
v_call: TRBV6-1
j_call: TRBJ2-1
clone_size: -
cdr3_aa: CASSGLGLYNEQFF
cdr3_nt: TGTGCCAGCAGCGGCCTGGGTCTCTACAATGAGCAGTTCTTC

d_call: TRBD2
v_call: TRBV20-1
j_call: TRBJ2-1
clone_size: -
cdr3_aa: CSASKANSGGVPGEQFF
cdr3_nt: TGCAGTGCTAGTAAGGCGAATAGCGGGGGGGTCCCCGGTGAGCAGTTCTTC

d_call: -
v_call: TRBV4-2
j_call: TRBJ2-2
clone_size: few
cdr3_aa: CASSQEPASGTDALNTGELFF
cdr3_nt: TGTGCCAGCAGCCAAGAGCCCGCGTCTGGGACGGATGCTTTGAACACCGGGGAGCTGTTTTTT

d_call: -
v_call: TRBV5-1
j_call: TRBJ2-3
clone_size: -
cdr3_aa: CASSSAARGLSTDTQYF
cdr3_nt: TGCGCCAGCAGCTCTGCGGCAAGAGGGCTTAGCACAGATACGCAGTATTTT

d_call: -
v_call: TRBV5-4
j_call: TRBJ2-7
clone_size: -
cdr3_aa: CASSLQASYEQYF
cdr3_nt: TGTGCCAGCAGCTTACAGGCATCCTACGAGCAGTACTTC

d_call: TRBD2
v_call: TRBV12-3/TRBV12-4
j_call: TRBJ2-5
clone_size: -
cdr3_aa: CASSTGTRVWETQYF
cdr3_nt: TGTGCCAGCAGCACCGGGACTAGAGTATGGGAGACCCAGTACTTC

d_call: TRBD1
v_call: TRBV30
j_call: TRBJ2-1
clone_size: few
cdr3_aa: CAWSTRDRASNEQFF
cdr3_nt: TGTGCCTGGAGTACTAGGGACAGGGCGAGCAATGAGCAGTTCTTC

d_call: -
v_call: TRBV27
j_call: TRBJ1-4
clone_size: -
cdr3_aa: CASSFGGATNEKLFF
cdr3_nt: TGTGCCAGCAGTTTTGGCGGTGCAACTAATGAAAAACTGTTTTTT

d_call: -
v_call: TRBV10-1
j_call: TRBJ2-7
clone_size: few
cdr3_aa: CASSGQEPYEQYF
cdr3_nt: TGCGCCAGCAGTGGACAGGAGCCCTACGAGCAGTACTTC

d_call: -
v_call: TRBV21-1
j_call: TRBJ1-4
clone_size: -
cdr3_aa: CASSKVRAESPTNEKLFF
cdr3_nt: TGTGCCAGCAGCAAAGTTAGGGCGGAGAGCCCAACTAATGAAAAACTGTTTTTT

d_call: -
v_call: TRBV7-9
j_call: TRBJ1-1
clone_size: few
cdr3_aa: CASSSSGGSEAFF
cdr3_nt: TGTGCCAGCAGCTCTAGCGGGGGGTCTGAAGCTTTCTTT

d_call: TRBD1
v_call: TRBV10-3
j_call: TRBJ2-7
clone_size: -
cdr3_aa: CAISAPAISGQGIFTYEQYF
cdr3_nt: TGTGCCATCAGTGCCCCAGCCATCTCGGGACAGGGGATTTTCACCTACGAGCAGTACTTC

d_call: -
v_call: TRBV7-9
j_call: TRBJ1-6
clone_size: -
cdr3_aa: CASSLLRLNSPLHF
cdr3_nt: TGTGCCAGCAGCTTGTTGAGGTTGAATTCACCCCTCCACTTT

d_call: -
v_call: TRBV12-3/TRBV12-4
j_call: TRBJ1-2
clone_size: -
cdr3_aa: CASRLRAGYGYTF
cdr3_nt: TGTGCCAGCAGGTTAAGGGCAGGCTATGGCTACACCTTC

d_call: -
v_call: TRBV5-4
j_call: TRBJ2-3
clone_size: -
cdr3_aa: CASSSGLGVPTDTQYF
cdr3_nt: TGTGCCAGCAGCTCCGGTTTGGGAGTGCCGACAGATACGCAGTATTTT

d_call: -
v_call: TRBV5-8
j_call: TRBJ2-7
clone_size: -
cdr3_aa: CASSFDVGASPTYEQYF
cdr3_nt: TGTGCCAGCAGCTTCGATGTGGGGGCCTCTCCTACCTACGAGCAGTACTTC

d_call: -
v_call: TRBV20-1
j_call: TRBJ2-5
clone_size: few
cdr3_aa: CSARQAQETQYF
cdr3_nt: TGCAGTGCTAGACAGGCCCAAGAGACCCAGTACTTC

d_call: -
v_call: TRBV4-3
j_call: TRBJ1-2
clone_size: few
cdr3_aa: CASSQLSGAYGYTF
cdr3_nt: TGTGCCAGCAGCCAATTGTCAGGAGCGTATGGCTACACCTTC

d_call: TRBD1
v_call: TRBV5-6
j_call: TRBJ2-2
clone_size: -
cdr3_aa: CASSSSDRTNTGELFF
cdr3_nt: TGTGCCAGCAGCTCCTCGGACAGGACGAACACCGGGGAGCTGTTTTTT

d_call: -
v_call: TRBV7-3
j_call: TRBJ1-2
clone_size: few
cdr3_aa: CASSLNQGIGYTF
cdr3_nt: TGTGCCAGCAGCTTAAATCAGGGTATCGGCTACACCTTC

d_call: -
v_call: TRBV7-2
j_call: TRBJ1-2
clone_size: -
cdr3_aa: CASSLPQGRDYGYTF
cdr3_nt: TGTGCCAGCAGCTTACCACAGGGTAGAGACTATGGCTACACCTTC

d_call: -
v_call: TRBV30
j_call: TRBJ1-3
clone_size: medium-sized
cdr3_aa: CAWSSSGNTIYF
cdr3_nt: TGTGCCTGGAGTTCCTCCGGAAACACCATATATTTT

d_call: -
v_call: TRBV6-2/TRBV6-3
j_call: TRBJ2-2
clone_size: few
cdr3_aa: CASEGGALNTGELFF
cdr3_nt: TGTGCCAGCGAGGGGGGGGCGCTGAACACCGGGGAGCTGTTTTTT

d_call: -
v_call: TRBV19
j_call: TRBJ1-1
clone_size: -
cdr3_aa: CASSISGRENTEAFF
cdr3_nt: TGTGCCAGTAGTATATCCGGGAGAGAGAACACTGAAGCTTTCTTT

d_call: -
v_call: TRBV6-5
j_call: TRBJ1-1
clone_size: -
cdr3_aa: CATQWSGPNTEAFF
cdr3_nt: TGTGCCACCCAATGGTCGGGACCGAACACTGAAGCTTTCTTT

d_call: TRBD1
v_call: TRBV10-3
j_call: TRBJ2-1
clone_size: few
cdr3_aa: CAISDVRTGQFF
cdr3_nt: TGTGCCATCAGTGACGTAAGGACAGGGCAGTTCTTC

d_call: -
v_call: TRBV12-3/TRBV12-4
j_call: TRBJ1-1
clone_size: -
cdr3_aa: CASSTKAEAFF
cdr3_nt: TGTGCCAGCAGTACAAAGGCTGAAGCTTTCTTT

d_call: -
v_call: TRBV7-2
j_call: TRBJ2-3
clone_size: -
cdr3_aa: CASSLNIVNTDTQYF
cdr3_nt: TGTGCCAGCAGCTTAAATATTGTTAATACAGATACGCAGTATTTT

d_call: -
v_call: TRBV19
j_call: TRBJ1-6
clone_size: many
cdr3_aa: CASSWFRTTNSPLHF
cdr3_nt: TGTGCCAGTAGTTGGTTCAGGACAACTAATTCACCCCTCCACTTT

d_call: -
v_call: TRBV5-1
j_call: TRBJ2-5
clone_size: -
cdr3_aa: CASSLDVGHQETQYF
cdr3_nt: TGCGCCAGCAGCTTGGATGTGGGACACCAAGAGACCCAGTACTTC

d_call: -
v_call: TRBV7-6
j_call: TRBJ2-5
clone_size: -
cdr3_aa: CASSLQGAETQYF
cdr3_nt: TGTGCCAGCAGCTTACAGGGTGCAGAGACCCAGTACTTC

d_call: -
v_call: TRBV6-1
j_call: TRBJ1-2
clone_size: -
cdr3_aa: CASSERGWAVDGYTF
cdr3_nt: TGTGCCAGCAGTGAACGGGGATGGGCGGTTGATGGCTACACCTTC

d_call: -
v_call: TRBV12-3/TRBV12-4
j_call: TRBJ2-1
clone_size: -
cdr3_aa: CASGNNEQFF
cdr3_nt: TGTGCCAGCGGTAACAATGAGCAGTTCTTC

d_call: TRBD2
v_call: TRBV28
j_call: TRBJ2-2
clone_size: -
cdr3_aa: CASSFNLQRGVGELFF
cdr3_nt: TGTGCCAGCAGTTTTAACTTACAGCGGGGGGTCGGGGAGCTGTTTTTT